Each of the 27 T cell receptor beta chains below was sequenced from the same sample in a study of T cells in narcolepsy (dated by TCRdb to between 2018 and 2020). The library was prepared using the immunoSEQ multiplex PCR assay. The immuneACCESS repertoire file appears here via TCRdb, limited to in-frame rearrangements. These files lack a portion of the clones; in checked studies, under half of the deficit traces to unresolved V genes, and the cause of the others is not known. The sample yields about 26,000 clones; roughly 80% were counted once. The ten largest clonotypes hold more than 1% of the sample. Sequenced: memory (CD45RA-) CD4+ T cells from blood. In the paper's terms, the cell subset or site label means: memory T cells sorted ex vivo from peripheral blood. Receptor source: a human donor in good health.

J is TRBJ2-3 and V is TRBV27, with 7 bases that match TRBD2. Germline values: CDR1 MNHEY, CDR2 SMNVEV (reference sequence). V was pared by 3 bases and J by 3 bases, with 3 bases of the junction left unmatched. The CDR3 spans 14 residues. The CDR3 region is CASSFTGGTDTQYF. In nucleotides, the CDR3 is TGTGCCAGCAGTTTCACGGGGGGAACAGATACGCAGTATTTT.

V gene TRBV7-2 combines with J gene TRBJ2-7; 7 bases map to TRBD2. Losses at the gene ends were 2 bases for V and 3 bases for J; bases not matched to a gene: 4. Germline CDR1 reads SGHTA; CDR2 reads FQGNSA. This CDR3 is 14 amino acids long. In nucleotides, the CDR3 is TGTGCCAGCAGCTTAACCGGGGGGAACTACGAGCAGTACTTC. Protein sequence: CASSLTGGNYEQYF.

J is TRBJ2-7 and V is TRBV18; TRBD1 might be the D (5 bases). This CDR3 is built from 14 residues. Germline values: CDR1 KGHSH, CDR2 LQKENI. V was pared by 3 bases and J by 4 bases, with 13 bases between. The DNA of the CDR3 is TGTGCCAGCTCACCCAGGCCAGGGCCTTACGAGCAGTACTTC. This codes for CASSPRPGPYEQYF.

The V call is TRBV21-1, the J call TRBJ1-2; TRBD1, the table's D call, was not compared with the DNA. TRBV21-1 counts as a pseudogene. CDR3 length equals 11 residues. The CDR3 here is CASSDWGRSPF. The DNA of the CDR3 is TGTGCCAGCAGCGATTGGGGGCGCTCACCCTTC.

The V and J genes are TRBV11-2 and TRBJ1-1, with 10 bases that match TRBD1. CDR1 is SGHAT, CDR2 FQNNGV, per germline. This CDR3 is built from 18 residues. The trim removed 5 bases at V and 4 bases at J, leaving 16 bases unmatched. In DNA form, the CDR3 reads TGTGCCAGCAGCAAACGCCCGGGACAGGGGATCGAGGTCACTGAAGCTTTCTTT. Encoded protein: CASSKRPGQGIEVTEAFF.

The chain has TRBV29-1 and TRBJ2-6; D is unresolved. This CDR3 has 13 amino acids. V lost 7 bases, J lost 0 bases, and 7 bases lay in between. From germline, CDR1 is SQVTM and CDR2 ANQGSEA. Here the CDR3 DNA reads TGCAGCGCCGAACCCTCTGGGGCCAACGTCCTGACTTTC. Its protein is CSAEPSGANVLTF.

The chain uses TRBV7-8 and TRBJ1-2, with 7 nucleotides matching TRBD1. The CDR3 runs to 15 residues. V trimming: 5 bases; J trimming: 0 bases; junction bases outside the gene matches: 6. From germline, CDR1 is SGHVS and CDR2 FQNEAQ. The CDR3 reads CASSQGGATNYGYTF. The CDR3 region has the DNA TGTGCCAGCAGCCAGGGGGGGGCGACTAACTATGGCTACACCTTC. Combining the CDR3 with reference TRBV7-8 and TRBJ1-2 gives the whole variable domain GAGVSQSPRYKVAKRGQDVALRCDPISGHVSLFWYQQALGQGPEFLTYFQNEAQLDKSGLPSDRFFAERPEGSVSTLKIQRTQQEDSAVYLCASSQGGATNYGYTFGSGTRLTVV.

V and J are TRBV2 and TRBJ2-3; 10 bases align to TRBD2. This CDR3 region has 14 residues. Trimming cost V 6 bases and J 5 bases; bases outside gene matches: 5. Per germline, CDR1 SNHLY and CDR2 FYNNEI. CDR3 loop: CASRGGTSVDTQYF. The CDR3 DNA sequence: TGTGCCAGCAGGGGAGGGACTAGCGTAGATACGCAGTATTTT.

The V call is TRBV6-4, the J call TRBJ2-1; D remains unclear. The germline CDR1 and CDR2 sequences are MRHNA and SNTAGT. V lost 0 bases and J 0 bases, leaving 9 bases between the germline ends. CDR3 length equals 16 residues. CDR3 sequence (DNA): TGTGCCAGCAGTGACTCGTCCGTTAGCTCCTACAATGAGCAGTTCTTC. It yields the protein CASSDSSVSSYNEQFF.

CDR3 region: CASSYNSGANVLTF. CDR3 DNA sequence: TGTGCCAGCAGTTACAACTCTGGGGCCAACGTCCTGACTTTC. V usage is TRBV6-5 and J usage is TRBJ2-6; D call uncertain. The CDR3 runs 14 residues. Germline-derived CDR1 and CDR2 are MNHEY and SVGAGI. V gave up 2 bases and J gave up 0 bases, with 2 bases separating them.

In its sample, this clone was seen once. The rearrangement joins TRBV6-6 to TRBJ2-5, with TRBD2 matching 11 bases. J was trimmed by 1 base and V by 6 bases; bases with no gene match: 4. The CDR3 runs 15 residues. Germline CDR1 reads MNHNY; CDR2 reads SVGAGI (reference sequence). DNA for the CDR3: TGTGCCAGCAGGAGGACTAGCGGGCCCCAAGAGACCCAGTACTTC. As protein: CASRRTSGPQETQYF.

The DNA for the CDR3 is TGTGCCAGCAGCTTAGGACGAATCGGACGGAGGAATAATGAAAAACTGTTTTTT. Amino acid sequence: CASSLGRIGRRNNEKLFF. V is TRBV7-2 and J is TRBJ1-4; D remains ambiguous. The CDR3 is 18 residues long. Germline values: CDR1 SGHTA, CDR2 FQGNSA. Trimming stripped 1 base from V and 4 bases from J, with 19 bases between.

The chain recombines TRBV7-6 with TRBJ2-5, with 9 bases that match TRBD2. CDR1 is SGHVS and CDR2 is FNYEAQ in the germline V gene. V trimming: 5 bases; J trimming: 5 bases; junction bases outside the gene matches: 12. The CDR3 runs to 16 residues. Written as DNA, the CDR3 is TGTGCCAGCAGCGGGGGGACTAGCTTTAGAACGGAGACCCAGTACTTC. Its protein is CASSGGTSFRTETQYF.

This rearrangement joins TRBV18 to TRBJ2-3; possible D gene TRBD2, 6 bases. V gave up 9 bases and J gave up 1 base, with 14 bases separating them. The length of the CDR3 is 14 residues. Germline V gives CDR1 KGHSH, CDR2 LQKENI. Here the CDR3 reads CASRAGIGTDTQYF. CDR3 DNA: TGTGCCAGTCGGGCGGGGATCGGCACAGATACGCAGTATTTT.

This clone has only a few counts. The genes are TRBV6-5 and TRBJ2-1, with TRBD2 identical over 9 bases. There are 15 residues in the CDR3. V dropped 5 bases and J dropped 2; count of bases not matched to a gene: 4. The germline gives CDR1 MNHEY, CDR2 SVGAGI. The CDR3: CASSPTSGPYNEQFF. The CDR3 nucleotides are TGTGCCAGCAGTCCGACTAGCGGACCCTACAATGAGCAGTTCTTC.

The chain recombines TRBV6-1 with TRBJ1-2; TRBD1 agrees at 7 bases. The junction had 4 bases not matched to a gene; V was cut back by 10 bases and J by 2 bases. The germline gives CDR1 MNHNS, CDR2 SASEGT. The length of the CDR3 is 12 residues. The CDR3 loop is CAIRQGNYGYTF. The CDR3 bases are TGTGCCATCCGACAGGGAAACTATGGCTACACCTTC.

The rearrangement joins TRBV9 to TRBJ2-1, with 8 bases lining up with TRBD2. Germline V gene sequence: CDR1 SGDLS, CDR2 YYNGEE. CDR3 length: 15 residues. V shed 4 bases and J 5 bases; nucleotides not matched to a gene: 8. Here the CDR3 reads CASSTTAGVNNEQFF. The CDR3 bases are TGTGCCAGCAGCACCACAGCGGGAGTGAACAATGAGCAGTTCTTC.

The chain uses TRBV6-5 and TRBJ2-7; maybe TRBD1 (6 bases). The germline CDR1 and CDR2 sequences are MNHEY and SVGAGI. V was trimmed by 5 bases and J by 3 bases, leaving 14 bases between them. The CDR3 spans 14 residues. The CDR3 protein is CASSRTGHVYEQYF. In nucleotides, the CDR3 is TGTGCCAGCAGTCGGACGGGACACGTCTACGAGCAGTACTTC.

This rearrangement joins TRBV13 to TRBJ2-5; D may be TRBD1 (6 bases). The better agreement between TRBJ2-7 and the DNA end casts doubt on the J call. The CDR3 sequence is 15 residues long. Germline CDR1 reads PRHDT; CDR2 reads FYEKMQ (reference sequence). The CDR3 here is CASSPRTDFSYEQYF. CDR3 coding DNA: TGTGCCAGCAGCCCCCGGACAGATTTCTCCTACGAGCAGTACTTC.

The rearrangement links TRBV7-9 to TRBJ2-5; tentatively, D is TRBD2 (7 bases). The CDR3 has 16 residues. The V and J ends lost 5 bases and 3 bases respectively, with 19 bases between them. Germline V gene data show CDR1 as SEHNR and CDR2 as FQNEAQ (reference sequence). CDR3 in amino acids: CASSRGAGAREETQYF. The CDR3 DNA sequence: TGTGCCAGCAGCCGCGGGGCGGGGGCCCGGGAAGAGACCCAGTACTTC.

The gene calls are TRBV10-1 and TRBJ1-2; D ambiguous. The V and J ends lost 4 bases and 0 bases respectively, with 6 bases between them. This CDR3 has 13 residues. Germline V gives CDR1 WNHNN, CDR2 SYGVQD (reference sequence). As DNA, the CDR3 is TGCGCCAGCAGTGTGTCAGCTAACTATGGCTACACCTTC. It translates to CASSVSANYGYTF.

The chain couples TRBV28 to TRBJ1-6; D is ambiguous. The CDR3 runs to 14 residues. Germline V lookup: CDR1 MDHEN, CDR2 SYDVKM. V shed 5 bases and J shed 7 bases, with 12 bases lying between them. Here the CDR3 reads CASSPEVGNSPLHF. In DNA, the CDR3 is TGTGCCAGCAGTCCGGAGGTGGGCAATTCACCCCTCCACTTT. The full variable domain, its missing parts supplied by reference TRBV28 and TRBJ1-6, is DVKVTQSSRYLVKRTGEKVFLECVQDMDHENMFWYRQDPGLGLRLIYFSYDVKMKEKGDIPEGYSVSREKKERFSLILESASTNQTSMYLCASSPEVGNSPLHFGNGTRLTVT.

The chain couples TRBV5-1 to TRBJ2-1; 9 positions match TRBD2. Trimming took 5 bases from V and 9 from J; bases not matched to a gene: 6. The CDR3 is 13 residues long. Looked up from germline, CDR1 is SGHRS and CDR2 is YFSETQ. The CDR3 loop reads CASRGLAGGEQFF. Written as DNA, the CDR3 is TGCGCCAGCAGGGGACTAGCCGGCGGTGAGCAGTTCTTC.

The V call is TRBV5-6, the J call TRBJ2-1, with D possibly matching TRBD2 (5 bases). This CDR3 has 16 amino acids. Germline CDR1 reads SGHDT; CDR2 reads YYEEEE. Deletions cut 4 bases from V and 5 bases from J, with 19 bases between. The CDR3 reads CASSPTKNRGDNEQFF. The CDR3, as DNA: TGTGCCAGCAGCCCGACTAAAAATCGTGGGGACAATGAGCAGTTCTTC. Together with reference TRBV5-6 and TRBJ2-1, the CDR3 gives the full variable domain: DAGVTQSPTHLIKTRGQQVTLRCSPKSGHDTVSWYQQALGQGPQFIFQYYEEEERQRGNFPDRFSGHQFPNYSSELNVNALLLGDSALYLCASSPTKNRGDNEQFFGPGTRLTVL.

The CDR3 reads CAWNPGLIYEQYF. The CDR3 nucleotides are TGTGCCTGGAACCCGGGACTGATCTACGAGCAGTACTTC. The chain uses TRBV30 and TRBJ2-7; a possible D gene is TRBD2 (6 bases). Trimming removed 4 bases at V and 3 bases at J, with 13 bases between. The CDR3 covers 13 residues. Germline CDR1 GTSNPN, CDR2 SVGIG (reference sequence).

The V and J genes are TRBV7-9 and TRBJ2-2; 12 nucleotides line up with TRBD2. Germline trimming cut 2 bases from V and 9 bases from J; bases unmatched to any gene: 16. The CDR3 consists of 19 residues. Germline CDR1 reads SEHNR; CDR2 reads FQNEAQ (reference sequence). The CDR3 loop reads CASSLRRGLAGPKDRELFF. The CDR3 DNA sequence: TGTGCCAGCAGCTTAAGAAGAGGACTAGCGGGACCCAAGGACAGGGAGCTGTTTTTT.

This clone was seen once. V and J are TRBV9 and TRBJ2-1; D gene unclear. This CDR3 region has 14 residues. V gave up 1 base and J gave up 5 bases, with 10 bases separating them. In germline, CDR1 is SGDLS, CDR2 YYNGEE. The chain's CDR3 is CASSVSASNNEQFF. DNA of the CDR3: TGTGCCAGCAGCGTAAGTGCTAGTAACAATGAGCAGTTCTTC.